This TCR beta chain was recovered during a study of CD4 T cells in relation to SARS-CoV-2 and coronaviruses. The wider study: TCR beta CDR3s were sequenced after approximately ten-day antigen culture of PBMCs. The negative reference was HIV-1 Nef peptide pool or peptide-free culture. The study, taken as a whole, reports: Pre-pandemic and post-infection samples never came from the same donor.

Concerning this clone: Its antigen is as yet unknown.

The unexposed donors gave CD4+ T cells in about 2010-2019, prior to COVID-19. The cells were cultured for around ten days before CD4+ T cells were isolated. As cell numbers allowed, unexposed-donor CD4+ T cells faced SARS-CoV-2 S/N and four cold-coronavirus spikes. The length of the CDR3 is 13 residues. The germline CDR1 and CDR2 sequences are WNHNN and SYGVQD (reference sequence). The germline V and J ends were trimmed by 10 bases and 0 bases, with 12 bases remaining between them. Clones were read by immunoSEQ multiplex PCR, and TCRdb kept only the in-frame ones, dropping some. The sample has 20,000 to 25,000 clones, approximately 76% seen once.

The sequenced material came from CD4+ T cells from PBMCs, cultured in vitro. The J gene is TRBJ2-5, the V gene TRBV10-1; D gene ambiguous. The clonotype originates from a human donor in good health. The CDR3 is CATDAIYQETQYF. CDR3 DNA sequence: TGCGCCACGGACGCAATCTACCAAGAGACCCAGTACTTC.